This is a list of T cell receptor beta chains from one sample in a study of control samples from healthy donors and cancer patients. Method: immunoSEQ multiplex PCR; TCRdb's copy keeps in-frame clones and lacks some. In the table there are 400,000 to 500,000 clones, 90% of which are singletons. Sequencing was carried out using PBMCs. The source is a man in his forties with head and neck cancer. The CDR3 runs from the conserved cysteine through the conserved F or W. The D gene is left open where the match is weak. A clone size is listed for some rows: how often the clone was seen (once, few, many), or a class if it is expanded.

D gene	V gene	J gene	clone size	CDR3 DNA	CDR3 protein
NA	TRBV27	TRBJ1-1	NA	TGTGCCAGCAGTTTAGGGCCCAGGGCGAACACTGAAGCTTTCTTT	CASSLGPRANTEAFF
TRBD1	TRBV2	TRBJ1-1	once	TGTGCCAGCAGTGGCTCCCCGGACAGGCCCAGTTATGCTTTCTTT	CASSGSPDRPSYAFF
NA	TRBV19	TRBJ1-1	NA	TGTGCCAGTAGTATCGGGACTGCGAACACTGAAGCTTTCTTT	CASSIGTANTEAFF
NA	TRBV4-3	TRBJ2-1	NA	TGCGCCAGCAGCCAAGACCGTAAGCTAGCCGAGCAGTTCTTC	CASSQDRKLAEQFF
NA	TRBV5-1	TRBJ2-7	NA	TGCGCCAGCAGCTTGGTGGGATACGAGCAGTACTTC	CASSLVGYEQYF
NA	TRBV19	TRBJ2-1	NA	TGTGCCAGTACTAAGGGGACCCTAGGATCGGTTGAGCAGTTCTTC	CASTKGTLGSVEQFF
NA	TRBV10-2	TRBJ2-3	NA	TGCGCCAGCAGTGGGACGGGGTCCGCAGATACGCAGTATTTT	CASSGTGSADTQYF
NA	TRBV3-1/TRBV3-2	TRBJ1-1	NA	TGTGCCAGCAGCCAATGGGAGGACTTGAACACTGAAGCTTTCTTT	CASSQWEDLNTEAFF
NA	TRBV29-1	TRBJ1-1	NA	TGCCGCGGGGGGAGGGGTGGCAACACTGAAGCTTTCTTT	CRGGRGGNTEAFF
TRBD2	TRBV5-1	TRBJ2-7	NA	TGCGCCATCCCGGGGACTAGGAGCTACGAGCAGTACTTC	CAIPGTRSYEQYF
NA	TRBV11-2	TRBJ1-4	once	TGTGCCAGCAGCTTAGGAGGGGTGCCGGCCAGAGGTGAAAAACTGTTTTTT	CASSLGGVPARGEKLFF
NA	TRBV6-5	TRBJ2-2	NA	TGTGCCAGCAGTTACGCGCAGGTCGGAGTGACCGGGGAGCTGTTTTTT	CASSYAQVGVTGELFF
NA	TRBV6-1	TRBJ1-4	NA	TGTGCCAGCAGTGAACAGGTTATCCCTACATCTAATGAAAAACTGTTTTTT	CASSEQVIPTSNEKLFF
TRBD2	TRBV7-2	TRBJ2-5	NA	TGTGCCAGCAGCTTAGCGGGGACTAGCTCAGAGACCCAGTACTTC	CASSLAGTSSETQYF
NA	TRBV28	TRBJ2-2	NA	TGTGCCAGCAGTTTGATCCATCCGGGACAACTCACCGGGGAGCTGTTTTTT	CASSLIHPGQLTGELFF
NA	TRBV9	TRBJ2-7	NA	TGTGCCAGCAGCGTAGGGACGGTAGCCTACGAGCAGTACTTC	CASSVGTVAYEQYF
NA	TRBV7-6	TRBJ1-1	NA	TGTGCCAGCAGCCCGTCTTCGGGGACCGCTGAAGCTTTCTTT	CASSPSSGTAEAFF
TRBD1	TRBV6-1	TRBJ1-2	NA	TGTGCCAGCAGGGAAGAAGACAGGGGGTTTAGCTACACCTTC	CASREEDRGFSYTF
NA	TRBV29-1	TRBJ1-2	NA	TGCAGCGATGGGGACGGAGCGTATGGCTACACCTTC	CSDGDGAYGYTF
NA	TRBV7-2	TRBJ1-1	NA	TGTGCCAGCAGCCGACAGGTGAACACTGAAGCTTTCTTT	CASSRQVNTEAFF
NA	TRBV19	TRBJ2-1	NA	TGTGCCAGTAGTATCTACAATGAGCAGTTCTTC	CASSIYNEQFF
NA	TRBV7-2	TRBJ2-5	once	TGTGCCAGCAGCTTAGGTCCCCGGGGGACCCAGTACTTC	CASSLGPRGTQYF
NA	TRBV6-5	TRBJ2-7	NA	TGTGCCAGCAGCGACAGCAGGCACCACGAGCAGTACTTC	CASSDSRHHEQYF
NA	TRBV5-8	TRBJ1-4	NA	TGTGCCAGCAGCCCGATAGCGGTGGGGGGAGCAACTAATGAAAAACTGTTTTTT	CASSPIAVGGATNEKLFF
TRBD1	TRBV7-3	TRBJ2-5	NA	TGTGCCAGCAGCTTAACCGGACAGGGAAAGACCCAGTACTTC	CASSLTGQGKTQYF
NA	TRBV27	TRBJ2-2	NA	TGTGCCAGCAGTTTTCAGGGGGGCCCGAACACCGGGGAGCTGTTTTTT	CASSFQGGPNTGELFF
TRBD1	TRBV5-1	TRBJ2-5	NA	TGCGCCAGCAGCCGGGACAGCGGACGCGAAGAGACCCAGTACTTC	CASSRDSGREETQYF
NA	TRBV19	TRBJ2-1	NA	TGTGCCAGTAGTAACTGGGACTCCAACAATGAGCAGTTCTTC	CASSNWDSNNEQFF
NA	TRBV28	TRBJ1-1	NA	TGTGCCAGCAGTTTATCATCTGAAGCTTTCTTT	CASSLSSEAFF
NA	TRBV10-2	TRBJ1-2	NA	TGCGCCAGCAGTGAGTCGGTCAGGGATCCTTATGGCTACACCTTC	CASSESVRDPYGYTF
NA	TRBV5-1	TRBJ2-7	NA	TGCGCCAGCAGCTTGGAACCGGAGCTCTACCACGAGCAGTACTTC	CASSLEPELYHEQYF
TRBD1	TRBV9	TRBJ2-2	once	TGTGCCAGCAGCGGAGGACAGGGCGCGAACACCGGGGAGCTGTTTTTT	CASSGGQGANTGELFF
NA	TRBV19	TRBJ1-1	once	TGTGCCAGTAGTAGGCCGAAGGACCGCACTGAAGCTTTCTTT	CASSRPKDRTEAFF
NA	TRBV7-2	TRBJ2-1	NA	TGTGCCAGCAGCTCTTTACTGTCGGGGCAGTACAATGAGCAGTTCTTC	CASSSLLSGQYNEQFF
NA	TRBV18	TRBJ2-1	NA	TGTGCCAGCTCACCACCGAGGGCCCTCGAGAATGAGCAGTTCTTC	CASSPPRALENEQFF
NA	TRBV11-2	TRBJ2-4	NA	TGTGCCAGCAGCTTAGCCGGGGTCCTGAACATTCAGTACTTC	CASSLAGVLNIQYF
TRBD1	TRBV11-3	TRBJ1-2	NA	TGTGCCAGCAGTCTAAGCCGGGACAGGGGGGGCCATGGCTACACCTTC	CASSLSRDRGGHGYTF
NA	TRBV2	TRBJ2-1	NA	TGTGCCGGAAGGGCAGCGGGCAATGAGCAGTTCTTC	CAGRAAGNEQFF
TRBD1	TRBV9	TRBJ1-2	NA	TGTGCCAGCAGCGTAGCCGGGACAGGGGATGGCTACACCTTC	CASSVAGTGDGYTF
NA	TRBV7-4	TRBJ2-1	NA	TGTGCCAGGGGCTATCCGGGAAGGGGGGCCATCAATGAGCAGTTCTTC	CARGYPGRGAINEQFF
NA	TRBV5-6	TRBJ2-3	NA	TGTGCCAGCAGCAAAAGGCTGGCGGGGCCCGCAGATACGCAGTATTTT	CASSKRLAGPADTQYF
TRBD1	TRBV15	TRBJ2-1	NA	TGTGCCACCAGCAGAGTCGGGACAGGGGTTTACAATGAGCAGTTCTTC	CATSRVGTGVYNEQFF
NA	TRBV3-1/TRBV3-2	TRBJ1-5	NA	TGTGCCAGCAGCCCCCCCGGAAATCAGCCCCAGCATTTT	CASSPPGNQPQHF
NA	TRBV5-4	TRBJ1-1	few	TGTGCCAGCAGCTCTAGGACAGAAATGAACACTGAAGCTTTCTTT	CASSSRTEMNTEAFF
TRBD2	TRBV2	TRBJ2-3	NA	TGTGCCAGCAGGCCCATGGGGACTAGCCTCACAGATACGCAGTATTTT	CASRPMGTSLTDTQYF
TRBD1	TRBV7-3	TRBJ2-2	NA	TGTGCCAGCAGCCAGGGACAGGGAGCGAACACCGGGGAGCTGTTTTTT	CASSQGQGANTGELFF
TRBD1	TRBV25-1	TRBJ1-6	NA	TGTGCCAGCTGCCAGACAGGGATTAATTCACCCCTCCACTTT	CASCQTGINSPLHF
NA	TRBV29-1	TRBJ2-2	NA	TGCAGCGCCGGGACCCCCACCGGGGAGCTGTTTTTT	CSAGTPTGELFF